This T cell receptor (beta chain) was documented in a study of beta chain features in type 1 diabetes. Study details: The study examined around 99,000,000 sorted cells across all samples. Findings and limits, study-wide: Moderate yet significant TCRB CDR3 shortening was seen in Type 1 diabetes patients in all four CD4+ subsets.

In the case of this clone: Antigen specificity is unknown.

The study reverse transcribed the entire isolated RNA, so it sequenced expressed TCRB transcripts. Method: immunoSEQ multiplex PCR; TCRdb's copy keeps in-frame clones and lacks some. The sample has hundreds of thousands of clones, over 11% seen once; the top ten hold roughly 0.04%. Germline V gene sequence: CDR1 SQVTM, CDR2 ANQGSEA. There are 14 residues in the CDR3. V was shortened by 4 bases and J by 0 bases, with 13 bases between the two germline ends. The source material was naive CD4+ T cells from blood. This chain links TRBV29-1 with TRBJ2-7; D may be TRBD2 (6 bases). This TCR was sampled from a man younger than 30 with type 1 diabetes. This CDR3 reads CSVAPAGSSYEQYF. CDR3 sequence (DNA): TGCAGCGTTGCTCCTGCGGGGTCCTCCTACGAGCAGTACTTC.